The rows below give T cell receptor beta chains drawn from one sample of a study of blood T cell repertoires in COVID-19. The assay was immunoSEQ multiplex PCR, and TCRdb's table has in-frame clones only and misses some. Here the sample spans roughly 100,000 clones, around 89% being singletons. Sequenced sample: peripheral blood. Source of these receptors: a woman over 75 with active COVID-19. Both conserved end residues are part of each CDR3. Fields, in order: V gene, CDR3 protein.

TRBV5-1 CASSLEGQGKQPQHF
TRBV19 CASSIAGTGELFF
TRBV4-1 CASSGGSGYEQYF
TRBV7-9 CASSLDRRVMKETQYF
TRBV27 CATHGRGQGAADTQYF
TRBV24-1 CATSDPLRDSTDTQYF
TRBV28 CASSTLRAGGVETQYF
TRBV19 CASSIDEGDYSNQPQHF
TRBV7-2 CASSSPGHHQYF
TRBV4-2 CASSHDLGSGFEQYF
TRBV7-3 CASSLLPQDTDTQYF
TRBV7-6 CASSLTGVGRNYGYTF
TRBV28 CASSSWTLTDTQYF
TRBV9 CASSYDYDTGELFF
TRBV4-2 CASSQEPGQINEKLFF
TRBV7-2 CASSFTSGRQETQYF
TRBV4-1 CASSQDHRTSADTQYF
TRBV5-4 CASSLQYPETQYF
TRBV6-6 CASSQQDNDYGYTF
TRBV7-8 CASSPRGRMNTEAFF
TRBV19 CASSFPPRRELAKNIQYF
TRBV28 CASSLDGGASYNEQFF
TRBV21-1 CASSPQTSERTDTQYF
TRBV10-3 CAINQPPDGYTF
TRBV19 CASRHGVQPQHF
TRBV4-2 CASSHVTVGGTEAFF
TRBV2 CASREEIGPGNTIYF
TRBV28 CASSSPGQGSAEAFF